The next 6 T cell receptor beta chains were all read from a single sample in a study of blood T cells in healthy people across ages. A second roughly 7 to 12 cycle PCR used barcoded and J-beta primers. One entry per CDR3 protein results from TCRdb running MiXCR on the 5' RACE reads. In the table there are fewer than 1.5 million distinct CDR3 sequences, around 39% of which are singletons. Sequences were obtained from blood. The receptors derive from a woman between 18 and 29 years old in good health.

This clonotype was recorded a few times. This chain joins TRBV29-1 and TRBJ2-7; D is unresolved. V lost 4 bases and J 0 bases, leaving 10 bases between the germline ends. The CDR3 loop spans 13 amino acids. Per germline, CDR1 SQVTM and CDR2 ANQGSEA. The CDR3 nucleotides read TGCAGCGTTGTAGAAGGGCTCTCCTACGAGCAGTACTTC. This codes for CSVVEGLSYEQYF.

The chain combines TRBV5-1 with TRBJ2-7; D unresolved. The J call is in doubt because the DNA end fits TRBJ2-5 better. This CDR3 region has 14 residues. Germline-derived CDR1 and CDR2 are SGHRS and YFSETQ. The CDR3 nucleotides read TGCGCCAGCAGCCCACTGGGGTATCAAGAGACCCAGTACTTC. This encodes CASSPLGYQETQYF.

In its sample, this clonotype was seen once. V is TRBV5-6 and J is TRBJ1-4; D unclear. Between the trimmed V and J ends, which lost 4 bases and 4 bases, there was a span of 23 bases. CDR1 is SGHDT and CDR2 is YYEEEE in the germline V gene. CDR3 length: 18 amino acids. CDR3 loop: CASSGGIGLIYGNEKLFF. The CDR3 nucleotides read TGTGCCAGCAGCGGCGGGATAGGGTTAATCTACGGTAATGAAAAACTGTTTTTT. Based on the CDR3 plus reference TRBV5-6 and TRBJ1-4, the full variable domain is DAGVTQSPTHLIKTRGQQVTLRCSPKSGHDTVSWYQQALGQGPQFIFQYYEEEERQRGNFPDRFSGHQFPNYSSELNVNALLLGDSALYLCASSGGIGLIYGNEKLFFGSGTQLSVL.

In this sample, this clonotype turned up once. The CDR3 reads CASSLRPSVTFSSYEQYF. The CDR3 DNA is TGTGCCAGCAGCTTGCGGCCTAGCGTTACTTTCAGCTCCTACGAGCAGTACTTC. The chain has TRBV5-5 and TRBJ2-7; TRBD2 might be the D (6 bases). V lost 1 base and J lost 0, with 20 bases in between. Germline CDR1 SGHKS, CDR2 YYEKEE (reference sequence). The CDR3 loop spans 18 amino acids.

The J gene is TRBJ2-5, the V gene TRBV27; TRBD2 matches at 12 bases. J gave up 1 base and V 7 bases, and 4 bases lay outside the gene matches. The CDR3 has 15 amino acids. CDR1 is MNHEY and CDR2 is SMNVEV in the germline V gene (reference sequence). The CDR3, as DNA: TGTGCCAGCACCTCACTAGCGGGGGGCCAAGAGACCCAGTACTTC. Protein product: CASTSLAGGQETQYF.

CDR3 DNA sequence: TGCGCCAGCAGTGAGCGAAGCGGGGGCCTCACAGATACGCAGTATTTT. Translation gives CASSERSGGLTDTQYF. The chain recombines TRBV10-1 with TRBJ2-3; the match to TRBD2 covers 8 bases. This CDR3 spans 16 amino acids. V was pared by 2 bases and J by 2 bases, with 6 bases of the junction left unmatched. In germline, CDR1 is WNHNN, CDR2 SYGVQD (reference sequence).